Listed below are T cell receptor beta chains from one sample, sequenced in a study of blood T cell repertoires in COVID-19. The assay was immunoSEQ multiplex PCR, and TCRdb's table has in-frame clones only and misses some. The table lists approximately 300,000 clones, 85% to 90% of them singletons. The source material was peripheral blood. These receptors all stem from a woman younger than 45 with COVID-19, enrolled during active disease. CDR3s include the opening cysteine and the closing phenylalanine or tryptophan. The D gene is left open where the match is weak. Clone size is stated in some rows and not others, as once, few, many or a class when expanded.

abundance,j_gene,v_gene,d_gene,CDR3nt,CDR3aa
.,TRBJ1-2,TRBV3-1/TRBV3-2,.,TGTGCCAGCAGCCAACAGGGGATCTATGGCTACACCTTC,CASSQQGIYGYTF
.,TRBJ2-5,TRBV4-2,TRBD2,TGTGCCAGCAGCCAAGATGGCGGGGGGTCCTCCCAAGAGACCCAGTACTTC,CASSQDGGGSSQETQYF
.,TRBJ1-6,TRBV5-5,.,TGTGCCAGCAGCGACGGACTAGGGGGACCCCTCCACTTT,CASSDGLGGPLHF
.,TRBJ1-2,TRBV2,TRBD1,TGTGCCAGTGTACCGACAGGGGACTATGGCTACACCTTC,CASVPTGDYGYTF
.,TRBJ2-2,TRBV6-2/TRBV6-3,TRBD2,TGTGCCAGCAGTCCCGGGACTATCAACACCGGGGAGCTGTTTTTT,CASSPGTINTGELFF
.,TRBJ1-6,TRBV19,.,TGTGCCAGTAGTATAAGTGAAGGGGGACCCCTCCACTTT,CASSISEGGPLHF
.,TRBJ1-5,TRBV27,.,TGTGCCAGCAGATGGGGGCCGGGTCAGCCCCAGCATTTT,CASRWGPGQPQHF
.,TRBJ1-4,TRBV2,TRBD1,TGTGCCAGCAAAGGGACAGCTAATGAAAAACTGTTTTTT,CASKGTANEKLFF
.,TRBJ1-2,TRBV28,.,TGTGCCAGCAGTTTACTAGGGGCCAATCCGGGTGGCTACACCTTC,CASSLLGANPGGYTF
.,TRBJ1-1,TRBV6-5,.,TGTGCCAGCAGTTACTCGTCGACAGCGAACACTGAAGCTTTCTTT,CASSYSSTANTEAFF
.,TRBJ1-1,TRBV12-3/TRBV12-4,.,TGTGCCAGCAGTTTAAGGGGAGGGACTGAAGCTTTCTTT,CASSLRGGTEAFF
few,TRBJ1-5,TRBV7-9,TRBD1,TGTGCCAGCAGCGCACAGGGGGCAGGCAATCAGCCCCAGCATTTT,CASSAQGAGNQPQHF
.,TRBJ2-2,TRBV5-1,TRBD2,TGCGCCAGCAGCTTGGCTGGCGGGGGGGCCGACGGGGAGCTGTTTTTT,CASSLAGGGADGELFF
.,TRBJ1-4,TRBV6-5,.,TGTGCCAGCAGGGAGGGGCCCTCTAATGAAAAACTGTTTTTT,CASREGPSNEKLFF
.,TRBJ2-5,TRBV7-8,TRBD1,TGTGCCAGCAGCATTGGGACAGGGACCCTTCAAGAGACCCAGTACTTC,CASSIGTGTLQETQYF
.,TRBJ2-3,TRBV7-9,.,TGTGCCAGCAGCCCCTTAGATACGCAGTATTTT,CASSPLDTQYF
.,TRBJ1-2,TRBV7-8,.,TGTGCCAGCTTTCCCCAGGGCGTAGTCTATGGCTACACCTTC,CASFPQGVVYGYTF
.,TRBJ1-2,TRBV7-9,.,TGTGCCAGCAGCTTAGCGCTGGCCAGTGGGCATGGCTACACCTTC,CASSLALASGHGYTF
.,TRBJ2-1,TRBV19,TRBD1,TGTGCCAGTAGTATGGGACGAGGACAGGGAGGTAGGAATGAGCAGTTCTTC,CASSMGRGQGGRNEQFF
.,TRBJ2-1,TRBV5-1,.,TGCGCCAGCAGCGGAGGGAATCCCTACAATGAGCAGTTCTTC,CASSGGNPYNEQFF
once,TRBJ2-3,TRBV2,.,TGTGCCAGCAGTGTTTTGGGCGCGAGCACAGATACGCAGTATTTT,CASSVLGASTDTQYF
once,TRBJ1-1,TRBV9,.,TGTGCCAGCAGCGCTACGATAGGGGAGGGCAACACTGAAGCTTTCTTT,CASSATIGEGNTEAFF
.,TRBJ1-2,TRBV7-8,.,TGTGCCAGCAGCTTCTCAAGGTCCCGAGGTGGCTACACCTTC,CASSFSRSRGGYTF
.,TRBJ2-1,TRBV19,TRBD2,TGTGCCAGTAGTCCATGGGGACTAGTGGGGGTTGAGCAGTTCTTC,CASSPWGLVGVEQFF
once,TRBJ1-1,TRBV7-9,.,TGTGCCAGCACGACCCCGGGGCGGGGATCAACTGAAGCTTTCTTT,CASTTPGRGSTEAFF
few,TRBJ1-5,TRBV19,TRBD1,TGTGCCAGTAGTATAGGGGACAGGGGCAATCAGCCCCAGCATTTT,CASSIGDRGNQPQHF
.,TRBJ1-1,TRBV5-1,TRBD1,TGCGCCAGCAGCTTGATTGTCGGGACAGCAAACACTGAAGCTTTCTTT,CASSLIVGTANTEAFF
.,TRBJ1-4,TRBV4-3,.,TGCGCCAGCAGCCAAGATCGTGAAAAACTGTTTTTT,CASSQDREKLFF
.,TRBJ2-1,TRBV4-2,TRBD2,TGTGCCAGCAGCCACACTAGCGGGGGGGCAGATGAGCAGTTCTTC,CASSHTSGGADEQFF
.,TRBJ2-3,TRBV6-2/TRBV6-3,.,TGTGCCAGCAGTGATTCAGGGAAGAGCACAGATACGCAGTATTTT,CASSDSGKSTDTQYF
.,TRBJ1-2,TRBV6-5,TRBD1,TGTGCCAGTAAGACAGGGCAGTCCCCGGGACGCTACACCTTC,CASKTGQSPGRYTF
.,TRBJ1-2,TRBV7-9,.,TGTGCCAGCAGCTCCCCGCAAGCAGGGGAAGGCTATGGCTACACCTTC,CASSSPQAGEGYGYTF
.,TRBJ1-1,TRBV9,.,TGTGCCAGCTCCCTGTCGGGGAACACTGAAGCTTTCTTT,CASSLSGNTEAFF
.,TRBJ2-5,TRBV4-2,.,TGTGCCAGCAGCCAAGATAGGGAGAGGGGGTTCCAAGAGACCCAGTACTTC,CASSQDRERGFQETQYF
.,TRBJ1-1,TRBV6-2/TRBV6-3,.,TGTGCCAGCAGTTACGGACGTTGGACGGACTTTGGAGGGACTGAAGCTTTCTTT,CASSYGRWTDFGGTEAFF
.,TRBJ1-3,TRBV6-6,.,TGTGCCAGCAGTTCAGACCGGGAAACCGTACACACCATATATTTT,CASSSDRETVHTIYF
.,TRBJ2-2,TRBV7-9,.,TGTGCCAGCAGCTTAGTGTCGGGTGTGGACACCGGGGAGCTGTTTTTT,CASSLVSGVDTGELFF